This is a list of T cell receptor beta chains from one sample in a study of T cell changes during pregnancy in multiple sclerosis. Produced via immunoSEQ multiplex PCR; TCRdb's table is partial and in-frame only. Of more than 65,000 clones listed, 80% to 95% are singletons. The material was peripheral blood, obtained in the first trimester of pregnancy. Receptors originate from a female donor with multiple sclerosis, enrolled in a pregnancy study. The CDR3 runs from the conserved cysteine through the conserved F or W. The D gene is left open where the match is weak. Expanded clones are given a class, and other clones once, few, many or no size at all.

v_gene,abundance,d_gene,j_gene,CDR3aa,CDR3nt
TRBV30,NA,NA,TRBJ1-4,CAGRGANEKLFF,TGTGCCGGCAGGGGCGCTAATGAAAAACTGTTTTTT
TRBV30,NA,TRBD1,TRBJ1-3,CAWSAWTGASYF,TGTGCCTGGAGTGCCTGGACAGGGGCCTCATATTTT
TRBV10-3,NA,TRBD2,TRBJ2-1,CAISGLAENNEQFF,TGTGCCATCAGTGGCCTAGCGGAAAACAATGAGCAGTTCTTC
TRBV4-1,NA,NA,TRBJ2-7,CASSQDRGRRIPYEQYF,TGCGCCAGCAGCCAAGATCGGGGTCGAAGGATTCCCTACGAGCAGTACTTC
TRBV2,NA,NA,TRBJ2-2,CASRPGTGYTGELFF,TGTGCCAGCAGGCCGGGGACTGGGTACACCGGGGAGCTGTTTTTT
TRBV27,NA,NA,TRBJ2-3,CASSPPGLGTDTQYF,TGTGCCAGCAGTCCGCCCGGGTTGGGCACAGATACGCAGTATTTT
TRBV7-3,NA,TRBD2,TRBJ2-1,CASSLNLLAGVNEQFF,TGTGCCAGCAGCTTAAATTTGCTAGCGGGAGTCAATGAGCAGTTCTTC
TRBV5-6,NA,TRBD2,TRBJ2-7,CASSFDGRDEQYF,TGTGCCAGCAGCTTTGACGGGAGGGACGAGCAGTACTTC
TRBV5-1,NA,NA,TRBJ2-7,CASSQDSQGEQYF,TGCGCCAGCAGCCAGGACAGTCAGGGCGAGCAGTACTTC
TRBV4-1,NA,TRBD1,TRBJ2-6,CASSQTGALSGANVLTF,TGCGCCAGCAGCCAAACAGGGGCCCTCAGTGGGGCCAACGTCCTGACTTTC
TRBV7-8,NA,TRBD2,TRBJ2-1,CASAPGLAGSPPYNEQFF,TGTGCCAGCGCGCCGGGACTAGCGGGCTCCCCTCCCTACAATGAGCAGTTCTTC
TRBV21-1,NA,NA,TRBJ2-2,CASSKRRTSGTGELFF,TGTGCCAGCAGCAAAAGGAGGACTAGCGGCACCGGGGAGCTGTTTTTT
TRBV6-5,NA,NA,TRBJ1-1,CASSSAVTRNTEAFF,TGTGCCAGCAGTTCGGCGGTGACGAGGAACACTGAAGCTTTCTTT
TRBV5-4,NA,TRBD2,TRBJ2-1,CASRSTSGPYNEQFF,TGTGCCAGCAGATCCACTAGCGGGCCATACAATGAGCAGTTCTTC
TRBV19,medium-sized,NA,TRBJ2-7,CASSISWQGVYEQYF,TGTGCCAGTAGTATTAGCTGGCAGGGCGTCTACGAGCAGTACTTC
TRBV9,NA,TRBD2,TRBJ2-1,CASSEFSGDENNEQFF,TGTGCCAGCAGCGAGTTTAGCGGGGACGAAAACAATGAGCAGTTCTTC
TRBV7-9,NA,TRBD1,TRBJ1-4,CASRLDRDEKLFF,TGTGCCAGCAGACTCGACAGGGATGAAAAACTGTTTTTT
TRBV9,NA,NA,TRBJ2-1,CASSVVGAQSSYNEQFF,TGTGCCAGCAGCGTAGTGGGAGCGCAGAGCTCCTACAATGAGCAGTTCTTC
TRBV5-1,NA,TRBD2,TRBJ2-1,CASSPTSGGYYNEQFF,TGCGCCAGCAGCCCGACTAGCGGGGGTTACTACAATGAGCAGTTCTTC
TRBV7-8,NA,TRBD1,TRBJ1-5,CASSSEQGIQPQHF,TGTGCCAGCAGCTCCGAACAGGGGATTCAGCCCCAGCATTTT
TRBV5-5,NA,TRBD1,TRBJ1-1,CASSLVPGQGKNTEAFF,TGTGCCAGCAGCTTGGTACCGGGACAGGGTAAAAACACTGAAGCTTTCTTT
TRBV29-1,NA,TRBD1,TRBJ1-1,CSVGQAGDTEAFF,TGCAGCGTGGGACAGGCAGGTGACACTGAAGCTTTCTTT
TRBV27,NA,TRBD1,TRBJ2-3,CASSSWTGFSDTQYF,TGTGCCAGCAGTTCGTGGACAGGCTTTTCAGATACGCAGTATTTT
TRBV10-3,NA,NA,TRBJ2-5,CAISESVTRAEETQYF,TGTGCCATCAGTGAGTCTGTAACTAGGGCAGAAGAGACCCAGTACTTC
TRBV30,NA,NA,TRBJ2-5,CAWSVLHQETQYF,TGTGCCTGGAGTGTACTACACCAAGAGACCCAGTACTTC
TRBV7-9,NA,NA,TRBJ1-1,CASSLEGGRGTEAFF,TGTGCCAGCAGCTTAGAGGGAGGGAGGGGCACTGAAGCTTTCTTT
TRBV28,NA,NA,TRBJ2-7,CASSWAYEQYF,TGTGCCAGCAGTTGGGCCTACGAGCAGTACTTC
TRBV6-1,NA,TRBD2,TRBJ2-7,CASSEATGLAGPYEQYF,TGTGCCAGCAGTGAAGCCACGGGACTAGCGGGGCCTTACGAGCAGTACTTC
TRBV28,NA,TRBD1,TRBJ2-2,CASSSLRGPGELFF,TGTGCCAGCAGTTCGCTTAGGGGGCCTGGGGAGCTGTTTTTT